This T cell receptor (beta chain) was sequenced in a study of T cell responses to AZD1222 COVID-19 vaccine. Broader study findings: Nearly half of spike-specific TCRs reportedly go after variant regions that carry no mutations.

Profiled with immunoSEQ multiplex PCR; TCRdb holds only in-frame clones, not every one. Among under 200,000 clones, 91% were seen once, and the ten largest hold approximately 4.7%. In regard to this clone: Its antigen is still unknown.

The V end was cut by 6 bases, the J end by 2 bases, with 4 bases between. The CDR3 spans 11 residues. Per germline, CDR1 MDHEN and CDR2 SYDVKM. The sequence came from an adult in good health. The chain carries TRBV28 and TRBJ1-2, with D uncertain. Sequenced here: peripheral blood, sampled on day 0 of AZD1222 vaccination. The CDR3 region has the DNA TGTGCCAGCAGAGACAACTATGGCTACACCTTC. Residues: CASRDNYGYTF.